These 30 T cell receptor beta chains share one sample of origin, sequenced in a study of post-analysis software for immune sequencing data. No antigen has been assigned to these receptors. Unique molecular identifiers had been added to the TCR beta cDNA libraries. TCRdb analysed the PCR reads with MiXCR anew, one entry per CDR3 protein. The table shows about 800,000 distinct CDR3 sequences, with roughly 27% occurring only once. Study-level points and caveats: Patients had higher frequencies than controls of about 5 TRBV segments, including TRBV5-6, TRBV5-1 and TRBV20-1.

The specimen was blood. The source of these receptors is a girl under 18 with multiple sclerosis.

The V gene is TRBV5-1, the J gene TRBJ2-1; TRBD1 matches at 8 bases. The ends lost 1 base at V and 6 bases at J; junction bases unmatched: 9. The germline gives CDR1 SGHRS, CDR2 YFSETQ. The CDR3 length is 16 residues. The CDR3 loop is CASSLFAGTGGNEQFF. The CDR3 region has the DNA TGCGCCAGCAGCTTGTTCGCCGGAACAGGGGGCAATGAGCAGTTCTTC.

This clonotype was seen a handful of times. The chain has TRBV28 and TRBJ2-7; 11 nucleotides agree with TRBD1. In germline, CDR1 is MDHEN, CDR2 SYDVKM. The CDR3 extends over 16 amino acids. V gave up 5 bases and J gave up 9 bases; unmatched junction bases: 15. In DNA, the CDR3 is TGTGCCAGCAGTAGATTACCGGGACAGGGGGGCTTACGGCAGTACTTC. This sequence encodes CASSRLPGQGGLRQYF.

This clonotype was found many times. This rearrangement joins TRBV10-3 to TRBJ2-3, with 11 bases lining up with TRBD2. With V trimmed by 5 bases and J by 3 bases, 1 base remained unmatched. The germline CDR1 and CDR2 sequences are ENHRY and SYGVKD. The CDR3 is 14 residues long. In nucleotides, the CDR3 is TGTGCCATCAGTCTAGCGGGAGGTACAGATACGCAGTATTTT. It encodes CAISLAGGTDTQYF.

This clonotype has a handful of counts. The genes are TRBV5-4 and TRBJ1-2; D call uncertain. Germline-derived CDR1 and CDR2 are SGHNT and YYREEE (reference sequence). V lost 1 base, J lost 4 bases, and 8 bases lay in between. This CDR3 spans 13 amino acids. CDR3 DNA sequence: TGTGCCAGCAGCTTGACGATAGGCTATGGCTACACCTTC. It yields the protein CASSLTIGYGYTF. Combining the CDR3 with reference TRBV5-4 and TRBJ1-2 gives the whole variable domain ETGVTQSPTHLIKTRGQQVTLRCSSQSGHNTVSWYQQALGQGPQFIFQYYREEENGRGNFPPRFSGLQFPNYSSELNVNALELDDSALYLCASSLTIGYGYTFGSGTRLTVV.

This clonotype was seen only a few times. CDR3 coding DNA: TGTGCCAGCAGTTACTCGAGCCGACAGGGCGGCAATCAGCCCCAGCATTTT. Translating gives CASSYSSRQGGNQPQHF. The chain recombines TRBV6-6 with TRBJ1-5, with 7 bases matching TRBD1. The length of the CDR3 is 17 residues. J gave up 2 bases and V 0 bases, and 7 bases lay outside the gene matches. Germline V gene lookup returns CDR1 MNHNY and CDR2 SVGAGI (reference sequence).

This clonotype has just a few counts. This chain connects TRBV15 to TRBJ2-6; D not certain. Germline assignment: CDR1 LNHNV and CDR2 YYDKDF (reference sequence). The CDR3 is 14 amino acids. The V gene lost 4 bases and the J gene lost 2 bases, with 6 bases spanning the gap. The CDR3 DNA reads as TGTGCCACCAGCACCAGGACTGGGGCCAACGTCCTGACTTTC. This gives the protein CATSTRTGANVLTF. The full variable domain, with the rest looked up from reference TRBV15 and TRBJ2-6, is DAMVIQNPRYQVTQFGKPVTLSCSQTLNHNVMYWYQQKSSQAPKLLFHYYDKDFNNEADTPDNFQSRRPNTSFCFLDIRSPGLGDTAMYLCATSTRTGANVLTFGAGSRLTVL.

The chain recombines TRBV20-1 with TRBJ2-1, with TRBD2 identical over 12 bases. Per the germline V gene, CDR1 is DFQATT and CDR2 is SNEGSKA (reference sequence). J was trimmed by 9 bases and V by 6 bases; bases with no gene match: 3. The CDR3 is 12 residues long. CDR3 bases: TGCAGTGCGCCGGGACTAGCGGGTGAGCAGTTCTTC. Translation gives CSAPGLAGEQFF.

The J gene is TRBJ2-3, the V gene TRBV28; D gene uncertain. This CDR3 comprises 14 residues. The germline V gene encodes CDR1 MDHEN and CDR2 SYDVKM. Trimming took off 6 bases at V and 2 bases at J, with 12 bases between the two ends. CDR3 loop: CASSPWADTDTQYF. In DNA form, the CDR3 reads TGTGCCAGCAGCCCTTGGGCCGACACAGATACGCAGTATTTT.

With regard to this clonotype: A read error may account for a junction end that differs from germline. The rearrangement uses TRBV7-9 and TRBJ2-4; D gene ambiguous. The DNA end favors TRBJ2-7, so the J call may be wrong. Germline CDR1 reads SEHNR; CDR2 reads FQNEAQ (reference sequence). This CDR3 is 12 amino acids long. The CDR3 loop is CANSPHPYEQYF. CDR3 in DNA: TGTGCCAACAGCCCACACCCCTACGAGCAGTACTTC.

The J gene is TRBJ2-5, the V gene TRBV5-1; TRBD1 matches 7 bases. CDR3 length: 15 amino acids. CDR1 SGHRS and CDR2 YFSETQ come from the germline V gene. V shed 4 bases, J shed 0 bases, and the junction held 6 bases outside the gene matches. The CDR3 here is CASSDETGYQETQYF. The CDR3 bases are TGCGCCAGCAGCGACGAGACAGGGTACCAAGAGACCCAGTACTTC.

As for this clonotype: One base away lies a much larger clone, so this may be a sequencing read error. The chain couples TRBV29-1 to TRBJ2-5; D possibly corresponds to TRBD1 (6 bases). V lost 3 bases, J lost 13 bases, and 15 bases lay in between. CDR3 length equals 11 residues. Germline V CDR1 and CDR2: SQVTM, ANQGSEA. The CDR3 coding sequence is TGCAGCGTTGACCCCACAGGGCCCCCGTACTTC. This sequence encodes CSVDPTGPPYF. The whole variable domain, remainder taken from reference TRBV29-1 and TRBJ2-5, is SAVISQKPSRDICQRGTSLTIQCQVDSQVTMMFWYRQQPGQSLTLIATANQGSEATYESGFVIDKFPISRPNLTFSTLTVSNMSPEDSSIYLCSVDPTGPPYFGPGTRLLVL.

In its sample, this clonotype was seen once. The V gene is TRBV4-3, the J gene TRBJ2-2; no clear D. Germline lookup yields CDR1 LGHNA and CDR2 YSLEER. With 4 bases removed from V and 4 bases from J, the gap between germline ends came to 13 bases. This CDR3 contains 15 residues. CDR3 coding DNA: TGCGCCAGCAGCCCAATCCCCTCGGGCACCGGGGAGCTGTTTTTT. Its translation is CASSPIPSGTGELFF.

The V call is TRBV28, the J call TRBJ2-3; 13 bases fit TRBD2. V lost 5 bases, J lost 7 bases, and 9 bases stayed unmatched. The CDR3 is 16 residues long. Germline V gene data show CDR1 as MDHEN and CDR2 as SYDVKM. The CDR3 sequence: CASSPRLAGGRNTQYF. CDR3 nucleotide sequence: TGTGCCAGCAGTCCGAGACTAGCGGGAGGTCGAAATACGCAGTATTTT.

This rearrangement joins TRBV28 to TRBJ2-1, with D possibly matching TRBD2 (5 bases). Germline loops: CDR1 MDHEN, CDR2 SYDVKM. The CDR3 extends over 15 amino acids. V was pared by 8 bases and J by 2 bases, with 16 bases between. CDR3 bases: TGTGCCAGCGCCGCCGGCGGAGGCGCCTACAATGAGCAGTTCTTC. Amino acid sequence: CASAAGGGAYNEQFF.

The rearrangement links TRBV12-3 or TRBV12-4 to TRBJ2-1, with 8 bases aligning to TRBD2. This CDR3 has 17 residues. The junction had 13 bases not matched to a gene; V was cut back by 9 bases and J by 0 bases. CDR3 DNA sequence: TGTGCCAGTCAGTGGCGGGAGGCCTCAAGCTCCTACAATGAGCAGTTCTTC. Its translation: CASQWREASSSYNEQFF.

V and J are TRBV7-9 and TRBJ2-1; D is possibly TRBD1 (6 bases). Germline-derived CDR1 and CDR2 are SEHNR and FQNEAQ (reference sequence). This CDR3 is 20 amino acids long. Deletions cut 4 bases from V and 8 bases from J, with 33 bases between. The CDR3 nucleotides are TGTGCCAGCAGCTCCGGACAGTCCAACACCACTAGGTCGTTGTTTGATGAGCAGTTCTTC. Translation gives CASSSGQSNTTRSLFDEQFF.

This chain links TRBV2 with TRBJ2-1; 12 bases line up with TRBD2. After removal of 7 bases from V and 13 bases from J, the junction contained 8 bases not matched to a gene. The CDR3 has 13 amino acids. Germline V lookup: CDR1 SNHLY, CDR2 FYNNEI. In DNA form, the CDR3 reads TGTGCCAGCATGAAGACTAGCGGGGGCCACCAGTTCTTC. Its protein is CASMKTSGGHQFF. The whole variable domain, remainder taken from reference TRBV2 and TRBJ2-1, is EPEVTQTPSHQVTQMGQEVILRCVPISNHLYFYWYRQILGQKVEFLVSFYNNEISEKSEIFDDQFSVERPDGSNFTLKIRSTKLEDSAMYFCASMKTSGGHQFFGPGTRLTVL.

V gene TRBV29-1 combines with J gene TRBJ2-1; D is undetermined. CDR1 is SQVTM, CDR2 ANQGSEA, per germline. Trimming removed 4 bases at V and 12 bases at J, with 16 bases between. The CDR3 sequence is 12 residues long. The CDR3 sequence: CSVASETMRQFF. CDR3 sequence (DNA): TGCAGCGTTGCCTCAGAGACAATGAGGCAGTTCTTC.

The chain recombines TRBV28 with TRBJ1-2, with D tentatively TRBD1 (5 bases). The CDR3 contains 14 residues. Trimming shortened V by 6 bases and J by 5 bases, and 16 bases separated the two germline ends. Per the germline V gene, CDR1 is MDHEN and CDR2 is SYDVKM. The CDR3 DNA sequence: TGTGCCAGCAGACCTAACAGGATATGGTATGGCTACACCTTC. This gives the protein CASRPNRIWYGYTF.

This clonotype was seen a handful of times. The rearrangement links TRBV7-9 to TRBJ1-2; a possible D gene is TRBD1 (6 bases). V shed 1 base and J shed 8 bases, with 20 bases lying between them. CDR1 and CDR2 (germline): SEHNR, FQNEAQ (reference sequence). The CDR3 totals 16 residues. The CDR3 region has the DNA TGTGCCAGCAGCTTAGGGCGACAGGCCGGAACAGGAGGCTACACCTTC. As protein: CASSLGRQAGTGGYTF.

CDR3 nucleotide sequence: TGTGCCAGCAGGACCGGGACTAGCGTTTACAATGAGCAGTTCTTC. This translates into CASRTGTSVYNEQFF. The chain combines TRBV6-2 or TRBV6-3 with TRBJ2-1; 10 bases map to TRBD2. The germline V gene has CDR1 MNHEY and CDR2 SVGEGT. The V gene end was trimmed by 6 bases and the J gene end by 4 bases; junction bases not matched to a gene: 6. This CDR3 is built from 15 residues.

This clonotype was detected a few times. The genes are TRBV29-1 and TRBJ2-1; 13 bases are shared with TRBD2. Germline V lookup: CDR1 SQVTM, CDR2 ANQGSEA. V lost 7 bases, J lost 4 bases, and 7 bases stayed unmatched. The CDR3 is 15 amino acids. CDR3 DNA sequence: TGCAGCGCCGGGACTAGCGGGATAGGGTACAATGAGCAGTTCTTC. Residues: CSAGTSGIGYNEQFF.

The genes are TRBV6-2 or TRBV6-3 and TRBJ2-2, with D possibly matching TRBD1 (6 bases). With 0 bases removed from V and 2 bases from J, the gap between germline ends came to 13 bases. Germline CDR1 reads MNHEY; CDR2 reads SVGEGT. The CDR3 spans 17 residues. The CDR3: CASSYSNRGRNTGELFF. In DNA, the CDR3 is TGTGCCAGCAGTTACTCGAATAGGGGGAGAAACACCGGGGAGCTGTTTTTT.

This clonotype has just a few counts. The chain recombines TRBV7-9 with TRBJ2-6; tentative D call: TRBD1 (5 bases). V was cut by 3 bases and J by 2 bases, with 8 bases left in between. This CDR3 spans 15 amino acids. The germline V gene has CDR1 SEHNR and CDR2 FQNEAQ (reference sequence). The CDR3 DNA reads TGTGCCAGCAGCTTCTCGACAGCTGGGGCCAACGTCCTGACTTTC. This codes for CASSFSTAGANVLTF.

This clonotype turned up a few times. The rearrangement uses TRBV20-1 and TRBJ2-4; D is uncertain. There are 17 residues in the CDR3. V was shortened by 0 bases and J by 0 bases, with 15 bases between the two germline ends. The germline V gene has CDR1 DFQATT and CDR2 SNEGSKA (reference sequence). For the CDR3, the DNA is TGCAGTGCTAGAGATCATACCGCCGTTGGAGCCAAAAACATTCAGTACTTC. This encodes CSARDHTAVGAKNIQYF.

This clonotype was recorded a few times. The chain combines TRBV27 with TRBJ2-1; TRBD2 is a possible D gene (6 bases). Germline V CDR1 and CDR2: MNHEY, SMNVEV (reference sequence). This CDR3 spans 16 amino acids. V lost 3 bases to trimming and J lost 2 bases, with 14 bases between them. This chain's CDR3 is CASSLPPPGAYNEQFF. CDR3 in DNA: TGTGCCAGCAGTTTGCCCCCCCCGGGGGCCTACAATGAGCAGTTCTTC.

The rearrangement joins TRBV6-1 to TRBJ1-1, with a weak D call TRBD1 (6 bases). The CDR3 contains 14 residues. Per germline, CDR1 MNHNS and CDR2 SASEGT. Trimming took off 8 bases at V and 4 bases at J, with 17 bases between the two ends. CDR3 region: CASRLDRMSTEAFF. The CDR3 region has the DNA TGTGCCAGCCGGCTAGACAGGATGAGCACTGAAGCTTTCTTT.

The chain has TRBV2 and TRBJ1-2; D may be TRBD1 (6 bases). CDR1 and CDR2 from the germline V gene are SNHLY and FYNNEI. The CDR3 is 17 residues long. Trimming pared 1 base from V and 4 bases from J, leaving 19 bases between. The CDR3 protein is CASSEVVVNRAGYGYTF. The CDR3 bases are TGTGCCAGCAGTGAAGTCGTGGTTAACAGGGCGGGCTATGGCTACACCTTC. Complete variable domain (other parts from reference TRBV2 and TRBJ1-2): EPEVTQTPSHQVTQMGQEVILRCVPISNHLYFYWYRQILGQKVEFLVSFYNNEISEKSEIFDDQFSVERPDGSNFTLKIRSTKLEDSAMYFCASSEVVVNRAGYGYTFGSGTRLTVV.

This chain connects TRBV13 to TRBJ1-6; D is undetermined. Germline V lookup: CDR1 PRHDT, CDR2 FYEKMQ (reference sequence). Trimming shortened V by 0 bases and J by 7 bases, and 7 bases separated the two germline ends. The CDR3 has 14 residues. The CDR3 sequence is CASSLGVLNSPLHF. The CDR3 DNA reads TGTGCCAGCAGCTTAGGGGTGTTGAATTCACCCCTCCACTTT.

The chain uses TRBV4-1 and TRBJ2-3; 7 nucleotides agree with TRBD1. Per the germline V gene, CDR1 is MGHRA and CDR2 is YSYEKL. The CDR3 extends over 17 amino acids. Germline trimming cut 5 bases from V and 2 bases from J; bases unmatched to any gene: 13. The CDR3 protein is CASSYHQQGIHTDTQYF. CDR3 nucleotides: TGCGCCAGCAGCTACCACCAACAGGGGATCCACACAGATACGCAGTATTTT.